Presented here are 25 T cell receptor beta chains from one specimen sequenced in a study of blood T cell repertoires in COVID-19. Some clones are missing from TCRdb's copy, which holds only in-frame ones; the method was immunoSEQ multiplex PCR. The sample records 110,000 or so clones, roughly 90% being singletons. Sequenced sample: peripheral blood. The receptors shown here come from a woman aged 65 to 85 who had recovered from COVID-19.

This chain uses TRBV9 with TRBJ2-3; 10 bases fit TRBD1. Germline lookup yields CDR1 SGDLS and CDR2 YYNGEE. V was pared by 0 bases and J by 9 bases, with 10 bases of the junction left unmatched. The CDR3 runs to 16 residues. The CDR3 region has the DNA TGTGCCAGCAGCGTAGTTTGGGGACAGGGGAGAGAGACGCAGTATTTT. Protein product: CASSVVWGQGRETQYF. The entire variable domain, with the rest obtained from reference TRBV9 and TRBJ2-3, is as follows: DSGVTQTPKHLITATGQRVTLRCSPRSGDLSVYWYQQSLDQGLQFLIQYYNGEERAKGNILERFSAQQFPDLHSELNLSSLELGDSALYFCASSVVWGQGRETQYFGPGTRLTVL.

This sequence joins TRBV28 and TRBJ1-4; TRBD1 matches 8 bases. Unmatched junction bases numbered 10, after V lost 3 bases and J lost 1 base. The CDR3 sequence is 18 residues long. Per germline, CDR1 MDHEN and CDR2 SYDVKM. This CDR3 is CASSLPTGDWVTNEKLFF. The CDR3 bases are TGTGCCAGCAGTTTGCCGACAGGGGATTGGGTAACTAATGAAAAACTGTTTTTT.

The chain couples TRBV5-6 to TRBJ2-4, with TRBD2 identical over 8 bases. CDR1 and CDR2 from the germline V gene are SGHDT and YYEEEE. Trimming at V came to 2 bases and at J to 6 bases, leaving 7 bases not matched to a gene. CDR3 size: 15 residues. CDR3 protein: CASSLGTRATNIQYF. CDR3 nucleotides: TGTGCCAGCAGCTTAGGGACTAGAGCGACAAACATTCAGTACTTC.

This chain joins TRBV27 and TRBJ2-1; 7 nucleotides match TRBD2. The CDR3 consists of 15 residues. Germline values: CDR1 MNHEY, CDR2 SMNVEV (reference sequence). V trimming: 2 bases; J trimming: 3 bases; junction bases outside the gene matches: 4. CDR3: CASSLGGRNYNEQFF. CDR3 bases: TGTGCCAGCAGTTTAGGCGGGAGAAACTACAATGAGCAGTTCTTC.

The rearrangement uses TRBV11-2 and TRBJ2-1, with D possibly matching TRBD1 (5 bases). This CDR3 spans 15 amino acids. V lost 5 bases to trimming and J lost 0 bases, with 11 bases between them. Per the germline V gene, CDR1 is SGHAT and CDR2 is FQNNGV. CDR3 amino acids: CASSPRQSSYNEQFF. CDR3 in DNA: TGTGCCAGCAGCCCCCGACAGAGCTCCTACAATGAGCAGTTCTTC.

This sequence joins TRBV7-9 and TRBJ1-1, with D perhaps TRBD1 (6 bases). The germline CDR1 and CDR2 sequences are SEHNR and FQNEAQ (reference sequence). V was cut by 4 bases and J by 0 bases, with 6 bases left in between. The CDR3 is 13 residues long. The DNA for the CDR3 is TGTGCCAGCAGCTACAGGGTGAACACTGAAGCTTTCTTT. It is translated as CASSYRVNTEAFF.

The table lists this clone with a count of one. The chain uses TRBV5-1 and TRBJ2-2; 8 bases match TRBD1. This CDR3 region has 15 residues. Losses at the gene ends were 4 bases for V and 5 bases for J; bases not matched to a gene: 7. CDR1 and CDR2 (germline): SGHRS, YFSETQ. CDR3 sequence (DNA): TGCGCCAGCAGCCCTCAGGGGGCAGAGACCGGGGAGCTGTTTTTT. Encoded protein: CASSPQGAETGELFF.

The rearrangement joins TRBV11-2 to TRBJ2-1; 7 bases are shared with TRBD2. The CDR3 is 15 residues long. Germline CDR1 is SGHAT and CDR2 is FQNNGV. V dropped 3 bases and J dropped 1; count of bases not matched to a gene: 3. CDR3 sequence: CASSLGGSSYNEQFF. CDR3 nucleotide sequence: TGTGCCAGCAGCTTGGGCGGGAGTTCCTACAATGAGCAGTTCTTC.

This clone was observed a handful of times. The chain links TRBV28 to TRBJ2-7; TRBD2 might be the D (5 bases). Trimming removed 4 bases at V and 11 bases at J, with 12 bases between. The CDR3 loop spans 11 amino acids. From germline, CDR1 is MDHEN and CDR2 SYDVKM. CDR3 coding DNA: TGTGCCAGCAGTTCAGAGAGGGCGGAGTACTTC. It translates to CASSSERAEYF.

This rearrangement joins TRBV5-4 to TRBJ2-5, with TRBD1 matching 8 bases. The CDR3 totals 15 residues. Germline CDR1 SGHNT, CDR2 YYREEE (reference sequence). The junction had 6 bases not matched to a gene; V was cut back by 0 bases and J by 5 bases. The CDR3 region is CASSLDRGVRETQYF. The DNA for the CDR3 is TGTGCCAGCAGCTTGGACAGGGGGGTGCGGGAGACCCAGTACTTC. Together with reference TRBV5-4 and TRBJ2-5, the CDR3 gives the full variable domain: ETGVTQSPTHLIKTRGQQVTLRCSSQSGHNTVSWYQQALGQGPQFIFQYYREEENGRGNFPPRFSGLQFPNYSSELNVNALELDDSALYLCASSLDRGVRETQYFGPGTRLLVL.

This chain connects TRBV6-5 to TRBJ1-2; D call uncertain. Trimming pared 3 bases from V and 3 bases from J, leaving 8 bases between. Germline CDR1 and CDR2: MNHEY and SVGAGI. This CDR3 is built from 13 residues. For the CDR3, the DNA is TGTGCCAGCAGTTATATGGCGGACTATGGCTACACCTTC. Residues: CASSYMADYGYTF.

This chain uses TRBV19 with TRBJ1-1; the match to TRBD1 covers 7 bases. The CDR3 is 14 amino acids. Germline values: CDR1 LNHDA, CDR2 SQIVND (reference sequence). V lost 6 bases and J lost 0; bases outside the gene matches: 4. In nucleotides, the CDR3 is TGTGCCAGTAGCCAGGGGGGCATGAACACTGAAGCTTTCTTT. Its protein is CASSQGGMNTEAFF.

The chain has TRBV9 and TRBJ2-1; 11 bases agree with TRBD2. The germline V gene encodes CDR1 SGDLS and CDR2 YYNGEE. CDR3 length equals 16 residues. The trim removed 4 bases at V and 4 bases at J, leaving 7 bases unmatched. The CDR3 coding sequence is TGTGCCAGCAGCCACTCCGGGACTAGCGGATACAATGAGCAGTTCTTC. Translation: CASSHSGTSGYNEQFF.

The table lists this clone with a count of one. The chain is built from TRBV7-9 and TRBJ2-1; 7 bases line up with TRBD2. Losses at the gene ends were 5 bases for V and 2 bases for J; bases not matched to a gene: 3. CDR1 and CDR2 (germline): SEHNR, FQNEAQ (reference sequence). The CDR3 is 14 residues long. This chain's CDR3 is CASSPSGTYNEQFF. CDR3 DNA sequence: TGTGCCAGCAGCCCCAGCGGGACCTACAATGAGCAGTTCTTC.

The chain joins TRBV5-6 to TRBJ1-4; D not certain. Germline V gene lookup returns CDR1 SGHDT and CDR2 YYEEEE. The CDR3 sequence is 14 residues long. Trimming pared 2 bases from V and 7 bases from J, leaving 12 bases between. This CDR3 reads CASSLISVREKLFF. The CDR3 DNA is TGTGCCAGCAGCTTAATCTCGGTGCGTGAAAAACTGTTTTTT.

This chain uses TRBV25-1 with TRBJ2-2; tentative D call: TRBD1 (6 bases). Trimming removed 6 bases at V and 4 bases at J, with 12 bases between. The V gene's germline CDR1 is MGHDK and CDR2 SYGVNS. The CDR3 is 14 residues long. The CDR3 DNA follows: TGTGCCAGCAGACCACAGGGATTCACCGGGGAGCTGTTTTTT. Protein product: CASRPQGFTGELFF.

This clone was seen a few times. The genes are TRBV27 and TRBJ1-5; perhaps TRBD1 as D (5 bases). The V gene lost 5 bases and the J gene lost 0 bases, with 8 bases spanning the gap. CDR1 is MNHEY, CDR2 SMNVEV, per germline (reference sequence). CDR3 length equals 14 residues. The CDR3 here is CASSPDSSNQPQHF. The CDR3, as DNA: TGTGCCAGCAGTCCCGACAGTAGCAATCAGCCCCAGCATTTT.

The rearrangement links TRBV5-1 to TRBJ1-5; D is unclear. Trimming stripped 0 bases from V and 6 bases from J, with 16 bases between. Per germline, CDR1 SGHRS and CDR2 YFSETQ. This CDR3 comprises 16 residues. CDR3 nucleotide sequence: TGCGCCAGCAGCTTGGGTCCAGTAGCAGTGGGTCAGCCCCAGCATTTT. Protein sequence: CASSLGPVAVGQPQHF.

The chain joins TRBV30 to TRBJ2-1; the D gene is possibly TRBD2 (5 bases). Trimming stripped 0 bases from V and 4 bases from J, with 10 bases between. This CDR3 contains 14 residues. The V gene's germline CDR1 is GTSNPN and CDR2 SVGIG (reference sequence). CDR3 amino acids: CAWSVRERYNEQFF. DNA of the CDR3: TGTGCCTGGAGTGTCCGGGAACGGTACAATGAGCAGTTCTTC.

The genes are TRBV12-3 or TRBV12-4 and TRBJ2-5; D is uncertain. This CDR3 comprises 11 residues. The CDR3 coding sequence is TGTGCGTCTTCGGAGACGGAGACCCAGTACTTC. Translating gives CASSETETQYF.

This rearrangement joins TRBV5-1 to TRBJ1-1; no firm D call. The CDR3 is 14 residues long. The germline V gene encodes CDR1 SGHRS and CDR2 YFSETQ. Trimming stripped 2 bases from V and 0 bases from J, with 8 bases between. In DNA, the CDR3 is TGCGCCAGCAGCTTATCTATCCTGAACACTGAAGCTTTCTTT. Amino acid sequence: CASSLSILNTEAFF.

The V and J genes are TRBV11-3 and TRBJ2-4; a weak D match, TRBD1 (5 bases). Deletions cut 4 bases from V and 1 base from J, with 8 bases between. CDR1 and CDR2 (germline): SGHNT, YENEEA. The CDR3 spans 14 residues. The CDR3: CASSSDSAKNIQYF. CDR3 sequence (DNA): TGTGCCAGCAGCTCTGACAGCGCCAAAAACATTCAGTACTTC.

As DNA, the CDR3 is TGTGCCAGCAGCCAACGACAAGACGATGGCTACACCTTC. Translating gives CASSQRQDDGYTF. The gene calls are TRBV7-9 and TRBJ1-2, with D unresolved. V shed 5 bases and J shed 6 bases, with 13 bases lying between them. CDR1 is SEHNR and CDR2 is FQNEAQ in the germline V gene (reference sequence). The CDR3 extends over 13 amino acids.

As DNA, the CDR3 is TGTGCCAGTAGCACCAGGACAGGCGTCTATGGCTACACCTTC. Its protein is CASSTRTGVYGYTF. The rearrangement joins TRBV19 to TRBJ1-2; TRBD1 agrees at 7 bases. The length of the CDR3 is 14 residues. Germline CDR1 is LNHDA and CDR2 is SQIVND (reference sequence). V lost 6 bases to trimming and J lost 4 bases; unmatched junction nucleotides: 8.

Here the CDR3 reads CASTRGLRTDTQYF. CDR3 sequence (DNA): TGTGCCAGCACCCGAGGGCTGCGCACAGATACGCAGTATTTT. The J gene is TRBJ2-3, the V gene TRBV2; possibly TRBD2 for D (5 bases). This CDR3 region has 14 residues. Germline-derived CDR1 and CDR2 are SNHLY and FYNNEI. Trimming removed 7 bases from V and 1 base from J, with 12 bases in between.